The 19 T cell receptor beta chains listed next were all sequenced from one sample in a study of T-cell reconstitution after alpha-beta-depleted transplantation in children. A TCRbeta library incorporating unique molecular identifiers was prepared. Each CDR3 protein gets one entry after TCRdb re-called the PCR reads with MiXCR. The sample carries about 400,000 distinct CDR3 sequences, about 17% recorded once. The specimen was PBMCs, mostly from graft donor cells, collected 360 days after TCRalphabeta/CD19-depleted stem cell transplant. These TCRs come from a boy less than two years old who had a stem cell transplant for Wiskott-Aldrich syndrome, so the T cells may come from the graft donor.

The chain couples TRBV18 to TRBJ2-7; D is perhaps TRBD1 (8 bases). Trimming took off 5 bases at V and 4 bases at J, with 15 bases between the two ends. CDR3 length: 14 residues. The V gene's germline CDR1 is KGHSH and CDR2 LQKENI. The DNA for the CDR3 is TGTGCCAGCTCAAGACAGGGGAGGGGATACGAGCAGTACTTC. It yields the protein CASSRQGRGYEQYF.

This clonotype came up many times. Here the CDR3 reads CASSYLRATEQYF. The CDR3 nucleotides are TGTGCCAGCAGTTACCTCAGGGCGACCGAGCAGTACTTC. V gene TRBV6-5 combines with J gene TRBJ2-7, with a possible D match to TRBD1 (5 bases). V was pared by 2 bases and J by 6 bases, with 11 bases between. CDR3 length equals 13 residues. Germline values: CDR1 MNHEY, CDR2 SVGAGI.

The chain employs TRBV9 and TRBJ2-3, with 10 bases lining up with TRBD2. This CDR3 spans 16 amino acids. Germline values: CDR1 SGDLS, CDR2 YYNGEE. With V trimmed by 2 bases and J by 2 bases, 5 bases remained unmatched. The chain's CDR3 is CASSVGTSDNTDTQYF. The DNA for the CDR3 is TGTGCCAGCAGCGTCGGGACTAGCGACAACACAGATACGCAGTATTTT. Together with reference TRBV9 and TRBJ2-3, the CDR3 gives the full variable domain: DSGVTQTPKHLITATGQRVTLRCSPRSGDLSVYWYQQSLDQGLQFLIQYYNGEERAKGNILERFSAQQFPDLHSELNLSSLELGDSALYFCASSVGTSDNTDTQYFGPGTRLTVL.

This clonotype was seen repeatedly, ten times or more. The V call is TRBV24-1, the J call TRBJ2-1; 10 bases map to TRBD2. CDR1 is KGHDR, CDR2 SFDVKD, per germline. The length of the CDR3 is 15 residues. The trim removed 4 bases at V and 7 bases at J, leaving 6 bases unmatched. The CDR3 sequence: CATSEAGGLRNEQFF. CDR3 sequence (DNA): TGTGCCACCAGTGAAGCGGGGGGGCTTAGGAATGAGCAGTTCTTC.

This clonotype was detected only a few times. The CDR3 DNA reads as TGTGCCAGCAGTGAAGGGTTCTCCGGGGAGCTGTTTTTT. This gives the protein CASSEGFSGELFF. This chain joins TRBV2 and TRBJ2-2; no definite D call. The CDR3 has 13 amino acids. Germline loops: CDR1 SNHLY, CDR2 FYNNEI. Trimming took 1 base from V and 6 from J, leaving 6 bases between them.

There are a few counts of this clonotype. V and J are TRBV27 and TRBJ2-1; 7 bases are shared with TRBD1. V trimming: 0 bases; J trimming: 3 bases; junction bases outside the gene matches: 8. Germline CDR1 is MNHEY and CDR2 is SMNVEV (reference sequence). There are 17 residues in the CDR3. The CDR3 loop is CASSLSKGANSYNEQFF. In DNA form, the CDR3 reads TGTGCCAGCAGTTTATCGAAGGGGGCGAATAGCTACAATGAGCAGTTCTTC.

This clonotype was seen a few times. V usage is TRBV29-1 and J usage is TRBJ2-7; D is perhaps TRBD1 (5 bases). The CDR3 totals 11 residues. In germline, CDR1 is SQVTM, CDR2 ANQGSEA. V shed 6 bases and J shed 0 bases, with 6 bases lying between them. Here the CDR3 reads CSVTVSYEQYF. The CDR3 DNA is TGCAGCGTGACAGTCTCCTACGAGCAGTACTTC.

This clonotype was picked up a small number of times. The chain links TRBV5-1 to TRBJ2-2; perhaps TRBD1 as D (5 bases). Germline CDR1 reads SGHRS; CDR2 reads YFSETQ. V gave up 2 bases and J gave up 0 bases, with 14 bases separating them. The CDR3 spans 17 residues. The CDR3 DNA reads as TGCGCCAGCAGCTTTCCCCTAACAGGAACGAACACCGGGGAGCTGTTTTTT. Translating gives CASSFPLTGTNTGELFF.

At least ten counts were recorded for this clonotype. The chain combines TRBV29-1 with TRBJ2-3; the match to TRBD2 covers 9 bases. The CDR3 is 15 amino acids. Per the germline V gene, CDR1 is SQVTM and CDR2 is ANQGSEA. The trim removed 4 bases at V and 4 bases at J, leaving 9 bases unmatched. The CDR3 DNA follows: TGCAGCGTTGTGTATGGTAGCGGGAGCCCAGATACGCAGTATTTT. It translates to CSVVYGSGSPDTQYF.

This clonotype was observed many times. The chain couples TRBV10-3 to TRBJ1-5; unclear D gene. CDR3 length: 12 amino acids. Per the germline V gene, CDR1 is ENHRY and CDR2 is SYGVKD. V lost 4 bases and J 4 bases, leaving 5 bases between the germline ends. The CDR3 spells CAISARNQPQHF. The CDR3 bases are TGTGCCATCAGTGCCCGTAATCAGCCCCAGCATTTT.

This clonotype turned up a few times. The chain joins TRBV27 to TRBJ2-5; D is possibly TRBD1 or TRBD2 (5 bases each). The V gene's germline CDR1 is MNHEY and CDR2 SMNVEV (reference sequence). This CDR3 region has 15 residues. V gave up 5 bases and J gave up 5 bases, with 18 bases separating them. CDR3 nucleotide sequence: TGTGCCAGCAGTATACGGGACCAATCCGGGGAGACCCAGTACTTC. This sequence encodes CASSIRDQSGETQYF.

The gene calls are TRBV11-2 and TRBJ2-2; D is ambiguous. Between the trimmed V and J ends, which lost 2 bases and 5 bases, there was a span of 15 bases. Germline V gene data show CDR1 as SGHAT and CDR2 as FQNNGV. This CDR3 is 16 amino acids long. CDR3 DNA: TGTGCCAGCAGCTTAAGAGAGGCAGGCGGAACCGGGGAGCTGTTTTTT. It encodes CASSLREAGGTGELFF.

CDR3 residues: CSATPALLGETQYF. In nucleotides, the CDR3 is TGCAGTGCTACCCCGGCACTTTTGGGGGAGACCCAGTACTTC. The rearrangement uses TRBV20-1 and TRBJ2-5; no clear D. From germline, CDR1 is DFQATT and CDR2 SNEGSKA (reference sequence). Trimming cost V 4 bases and J 5 bases, with 17 bases left between them. CDR3 length: 14 amino acids.

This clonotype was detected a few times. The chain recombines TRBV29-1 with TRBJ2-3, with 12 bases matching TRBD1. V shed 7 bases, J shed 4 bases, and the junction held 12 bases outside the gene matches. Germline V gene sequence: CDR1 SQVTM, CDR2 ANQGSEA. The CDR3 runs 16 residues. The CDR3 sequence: CSAPGQGAWSSDTQYF. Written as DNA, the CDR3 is TGCAGCGCCCCGGGACAGGGGGCCTGGTCGTCAGATACGCAGTATTTT.

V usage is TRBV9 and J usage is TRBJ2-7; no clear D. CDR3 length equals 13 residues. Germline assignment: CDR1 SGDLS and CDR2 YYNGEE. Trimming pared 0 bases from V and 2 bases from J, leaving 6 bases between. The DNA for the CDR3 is TGTGCCAGCAGCGTAGGGTCGACCTACGAGCAGTACTTC. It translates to CASSVGSTYEQYF.

The DNA of the CDR3 is TGTGCCAGTTTAGCGAACACCGGGGAGCTGTTTTTT. This codes for CASLANTGELFF. The rearrangement joins TRBV27 to TRBJ2-2; D is undetermined. This CDR3 has 12 residues. V gave up 9 bases and J gave up 0 bases, with 5 bases separating them. The germline V gene has CDR1 MNHEY and CDR2 SMNVEV (reference sequence).

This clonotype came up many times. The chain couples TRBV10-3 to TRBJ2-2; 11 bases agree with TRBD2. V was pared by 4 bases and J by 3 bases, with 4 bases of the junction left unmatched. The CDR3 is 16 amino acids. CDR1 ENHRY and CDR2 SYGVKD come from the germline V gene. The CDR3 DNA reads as TGTGCCATCAGTGTGTCGACTAGCGGGGACACCGGGGAGCTGTTTTTT. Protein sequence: CAISVSTSGDTGELFF.

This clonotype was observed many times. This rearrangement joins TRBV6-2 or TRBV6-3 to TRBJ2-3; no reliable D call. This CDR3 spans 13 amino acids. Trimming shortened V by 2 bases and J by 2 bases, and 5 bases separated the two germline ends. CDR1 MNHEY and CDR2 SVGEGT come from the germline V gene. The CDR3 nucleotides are TGTGCCAGCAGTTACCCCCCCACAGATACGCAGTATTTT. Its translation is CASSYPPTDTQYF.

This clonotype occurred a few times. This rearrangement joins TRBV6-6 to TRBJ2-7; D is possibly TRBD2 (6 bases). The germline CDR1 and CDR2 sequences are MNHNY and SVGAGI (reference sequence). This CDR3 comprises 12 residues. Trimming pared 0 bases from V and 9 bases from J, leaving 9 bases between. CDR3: CASSYSAGLQYF. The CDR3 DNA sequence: TGTGCCAGCAGTTACTCGGCGGGGTTGCAGTACTTC.